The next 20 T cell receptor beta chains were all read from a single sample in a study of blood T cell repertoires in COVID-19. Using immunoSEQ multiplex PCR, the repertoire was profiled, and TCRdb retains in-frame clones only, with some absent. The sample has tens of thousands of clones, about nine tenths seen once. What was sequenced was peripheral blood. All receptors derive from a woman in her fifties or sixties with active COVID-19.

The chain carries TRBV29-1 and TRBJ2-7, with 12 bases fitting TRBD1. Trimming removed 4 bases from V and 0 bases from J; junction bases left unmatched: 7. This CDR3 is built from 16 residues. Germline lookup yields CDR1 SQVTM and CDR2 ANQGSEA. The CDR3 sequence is CSVAMGQGASSYEQYF. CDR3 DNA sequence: TGCAGCGTTGCTATGGGACAGGGGGCGAGCTCCTACGAGCAGTACTTC.

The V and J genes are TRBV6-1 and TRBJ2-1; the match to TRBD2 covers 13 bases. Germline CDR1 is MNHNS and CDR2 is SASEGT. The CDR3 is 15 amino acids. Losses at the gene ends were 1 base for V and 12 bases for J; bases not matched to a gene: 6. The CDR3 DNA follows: TGTGCCAGCAGTGAAGGACTAGCGGGAGGATTCGGGCAGTTCTTC. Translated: CASSEGLAGGFGQFF.

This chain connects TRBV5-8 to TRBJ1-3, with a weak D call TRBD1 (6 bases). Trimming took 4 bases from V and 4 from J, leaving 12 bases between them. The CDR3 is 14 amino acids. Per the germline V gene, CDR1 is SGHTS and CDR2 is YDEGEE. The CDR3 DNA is TGTGCCAGCAGCACCTGGACAGCAGGAAACACCATATATTTT. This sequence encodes CASSTWTAGNTIYF.

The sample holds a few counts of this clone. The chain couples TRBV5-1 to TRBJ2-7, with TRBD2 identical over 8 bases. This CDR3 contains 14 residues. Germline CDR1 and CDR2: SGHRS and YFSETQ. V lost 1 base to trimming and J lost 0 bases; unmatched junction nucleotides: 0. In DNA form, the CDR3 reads TGCGCCAGCAGCTTGAGCGGGAGCTCCTACGAGCAGTACTTC. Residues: CASSLSGSSYEQYF.

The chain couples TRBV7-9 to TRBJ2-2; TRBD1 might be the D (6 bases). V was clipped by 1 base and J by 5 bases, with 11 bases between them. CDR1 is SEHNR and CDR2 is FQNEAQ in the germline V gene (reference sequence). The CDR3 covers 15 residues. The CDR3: CASSLDRVVTGELFF. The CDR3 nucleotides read TGTGCCAGCAGCTTAGACAGGGTGGTGACCGGGGAGCTGTTTTTT.

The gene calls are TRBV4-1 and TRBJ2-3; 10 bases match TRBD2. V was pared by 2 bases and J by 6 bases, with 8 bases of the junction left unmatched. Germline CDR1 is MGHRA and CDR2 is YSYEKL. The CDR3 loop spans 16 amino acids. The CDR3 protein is CASSQSLAGVADTQYF. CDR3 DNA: TGCGCCAGCAGCCAAAGCCTAGCGGGAGTGGCGGATACGCAGTATTTT.

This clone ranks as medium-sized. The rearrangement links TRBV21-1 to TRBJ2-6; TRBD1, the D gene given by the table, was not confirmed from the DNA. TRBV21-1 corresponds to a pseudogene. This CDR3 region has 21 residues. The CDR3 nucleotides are TGTGCCAGCAGCCGTCTTTCTGGCCGAGACAGCCATTACTCTGGGGCCAACGTCCTGACTTTC. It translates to CASSRLSGRDSHYSGANVLTF.

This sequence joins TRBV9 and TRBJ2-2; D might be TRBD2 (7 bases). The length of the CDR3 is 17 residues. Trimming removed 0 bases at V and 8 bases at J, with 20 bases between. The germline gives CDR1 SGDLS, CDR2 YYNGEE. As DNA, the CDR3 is TGTGCCAGCAGCGTAGGCTCGGGGGGCGGGTCCTCAGGGGAGCTGTTTTTT. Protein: CASSVGSGGGSSGELFF.

CDR3 coding DNA: TGTGCCTGGAGTGTTGGGGGCGCTTCAGATTCACCCCTCCACTTT. Protein: CAWSVGGASDSPLHF. V is TRBV30 and J is TRBJ1-6, with D perhaps matching TRBD1 (6 bases). Trimming pared 0 bases from V and 8 bases from J, leaving 14 bases between. The V gene's germline CDR1 is GTSNPN and CDR2 SVGIG (reference sequence). The CDR3 covers 15 residues.

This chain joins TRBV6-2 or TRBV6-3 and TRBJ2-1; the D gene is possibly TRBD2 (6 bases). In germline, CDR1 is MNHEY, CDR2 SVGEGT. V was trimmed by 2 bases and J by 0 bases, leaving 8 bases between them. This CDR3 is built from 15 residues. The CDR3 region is CASSYGGSSYNEQFF. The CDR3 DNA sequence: TGTGCCAGCAGTTACGGGGGGAGCTCCTACAATGAGCAGTTCTTC.

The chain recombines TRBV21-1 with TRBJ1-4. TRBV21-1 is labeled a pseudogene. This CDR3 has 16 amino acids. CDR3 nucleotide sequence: TGTGCCAGCAGCAAAAAGCGGGTGGGGAATAATGAAAAACTGTTTTTT. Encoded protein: CASSKKRVGNNEKLFF.

The CDR3 DNA sequence: TGCGCCAGCAGCCCGGACGCAGGGATAAGCTCTGGGGCCAACGTCCTGACTTTC. It translates to CASSPDAGISSGANVLTF. The chain carries TRBV5-1 and TRBJ2-6; possibly TRBD1 for D (5 bases). Per the germline V gene, CDR1 is SGHRS and CDR2 is YFSETQ. The CDR3 runs to 18 residues. Between the trimmed V and J ends, which lost 4 bases and 0 bases, there was a span of 17 bases.

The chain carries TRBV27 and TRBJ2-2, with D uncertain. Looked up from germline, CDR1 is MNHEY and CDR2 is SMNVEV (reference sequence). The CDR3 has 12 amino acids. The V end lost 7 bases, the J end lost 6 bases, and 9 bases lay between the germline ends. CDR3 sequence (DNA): TGTGCCAGCACCTCGAGTCCCGGGGAGCTGTTTTTT. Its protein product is CASTSSPGELFF.

The CDR3 region has the DNA TGCGCCAGCAGCATGGCAGCGCTAGCGGCAGAAGAGACCCAGTACTTC. It specifies CASSMAALAAEETQYF. V usage is TRBV5-1 and J usage is TRBJ2-5; 7 bases match TRBD2. Germline CDR1 reads SGHRS; CDR2 reads YFSETQ. This CDR3 is 16 amino acids long. Trimming removed 4 bases from V and 3 bases from J; junction bases left unmatched: 12.

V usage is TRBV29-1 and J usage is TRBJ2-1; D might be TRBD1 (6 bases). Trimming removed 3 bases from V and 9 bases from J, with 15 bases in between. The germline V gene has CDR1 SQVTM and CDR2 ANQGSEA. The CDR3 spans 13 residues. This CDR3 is CSVDKAGESEQFF. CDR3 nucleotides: TGCAGCGTTGATAAGGCAGGGGAGTCTGAGCAGTTCTTC.

This CDR3 is CASARGDSYNSPLHF. CDR3 coding DNA: TGTGCCAGCGCACGCGGAGACTCCTATAATTCACCCCTCCACTTT. The genes are TRBV7-9 and TRBJ1-6; no reliable D call. Trimming pared 8 bases from V and 0 bases from J, leaving 11 bases between. Looked up from germline, CDR1 is SEHNR and CDR2 is FQNEAQ (reference sequence). The CDR3 runs 15 residues.

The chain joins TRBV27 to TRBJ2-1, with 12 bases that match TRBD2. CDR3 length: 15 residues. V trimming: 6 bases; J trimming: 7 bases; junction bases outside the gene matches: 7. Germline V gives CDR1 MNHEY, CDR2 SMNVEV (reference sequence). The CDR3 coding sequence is TGTGCCAGCAGAGTGCCTAGCGGGAGGGCTAATGAGCAGTTCTTC. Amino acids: CASRVPSGRANEQFF.

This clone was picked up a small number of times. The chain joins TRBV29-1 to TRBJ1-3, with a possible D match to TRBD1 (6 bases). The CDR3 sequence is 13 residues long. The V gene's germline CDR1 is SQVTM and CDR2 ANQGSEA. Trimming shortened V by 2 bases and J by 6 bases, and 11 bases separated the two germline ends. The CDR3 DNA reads TGCAGCGTTGAACGACAGGATACAAACACCATATATTTT. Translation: CSVERQDTNTIYF.

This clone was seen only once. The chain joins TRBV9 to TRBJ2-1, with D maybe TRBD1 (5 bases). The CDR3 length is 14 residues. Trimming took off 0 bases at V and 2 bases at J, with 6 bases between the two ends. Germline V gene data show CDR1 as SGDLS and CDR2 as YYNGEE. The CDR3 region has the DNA TGTGCCAGCAGCGTAGGGGGCACCTACAATGAGCAGTTCTTC. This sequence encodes CASSVGGTYNEQFF.

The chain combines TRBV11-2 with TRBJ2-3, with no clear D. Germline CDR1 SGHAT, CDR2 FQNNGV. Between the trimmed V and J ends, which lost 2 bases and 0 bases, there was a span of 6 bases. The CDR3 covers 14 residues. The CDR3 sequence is CASSLFISTDTQYF. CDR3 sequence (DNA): TGTGCCAGCAGCTTATTCATCAGCACAGATACGCAGTATTTT.